Each of the 24 T cell receptor beta chains below was sequenced from the same sample in a study of shared clonotypes between healthy human individuals. The protocol was immunoSEQ multiplex PCR, while the TCRdb copy is restricted to in-frame clones and leaves out a portion. The sample has 2 million to 2.5 million clones, 90% to 95% seen once. What was sequenced was naive CD4+ T cells sorted from blood. Subset described: CD45RA+ positively selected. These receptors came from a young man in good health.

The V and J genes are TRBV7-2 and TRBJ2-7; 7 bases align to TRBD2. The germline gives CDR1 SGHTA, CDR2 FQGNSA. The V and J ends lost 1 base and 2 bases, in that order; junction bases with no gene match: 5. The CDR3 is made up of 15 amino acids. In DNA, the CDR3 is TGTGCCAGCAGCTTAGGCGGGAGTAACGCCTACGAGCAGTACTTC. Translated, it gives CASSLGGSNAYEQYF. Variable domain in full (rest from reference TRBV7-2 and TRBJ2-7): GAGVSQSPSNKVTEKGKDVELRCDPISGHTALYWYRQSLGQGLEFLIYFQGNSAPDKSGLPSDRFSAERTGGSVSTLTIQRTQQEDSAVYLCASSLGGSNAYEQYFGPGTRLTVT.

J is TRBJ1-5 and V is TRBV11-2; perhaps TRBD1 as D (6 bases). The V end was cut by 4 bases, the J end by 4 bases, with 8 bases between. In germline, CDR1 is SGHAT, CDR2 FQNNGV. The CDR3 sequence is 13 residues long. In DNA, the CDR3 is TGTGCCAGCAGCTATACAGGGAATCAGCCCCAGCATTTT. Translated: CASSYTGNQPQHF.

A note on this clone: The same CDR3 arises from other DNA sequences in this sample as well. This chain joins TRBV29-1 and TRBJ2-7; TRBD1 agrees at 9 bases. Trimming took 4 bases from V and 3 from J; bases not matched to a gene: 4. The CDR3 consists of 13 residues. The V gene's germline CDR1 is SQVTM and CDR2 ANQGSEA. The CDR3 sequence is CSVGGQGRYEQYF. CDR3 sequence (DNA): TGCAGCGTTGGAGGACAGGGGCGCTACGAGCAGTACTTC.

The rearrangement uses TRBV19 and TRBJ2-3, with a possible D match to TRBD2 (6 bases). Germline CDR1 LNHDA, CDR2 SQIVND (reference sequence). There are 14 residues in the CDR3. The germline V and J ends were trimmed by 7 bases and 1 base, with 12 bases remaining between them. The CDR3 DNA sequence: TGTGCCAGTACGGCGAGGGAGGGCACAGATACGCAGTATTTT. Amino acids: CASTAREGTDTQYF.

The gene calls are TRBV6-5 and TRBJ1-1, with unresolved D. Germline-derived CDR1 and CDR2 are MNHEY and SVGAGI. Deletions cut 0 bases from V and 5 bases from J, with 16 bases between. The CDR3 is made up of 16 amino acids. CDR3 loop: CASSYSISGVRTEAFF. DNA for the CDR3: TGTGCCAGCAGTTACTCGATAAGCGGGGTCCGAACTGAAGCTTTCTTT.

V gene TRBV5-4 combines with J gene TRBJ2-3; TRBD2 might be the D (5 bases). Germline CDR1 and CDR2: SGHNT and YYREEE (reference sequence). The V end lost 1 base, the J end lost 6 bases, and 15 bases lay between the germline ends. This CDR3 is 15 amino acids long. The CDR3 nucleotides read TGTGCCAGCAGCTTGTGGGGAGCCAACCTGGATACGCAGTATTTT. It encodes CASSLWGANLDTQYF.

V is TRBV6-1 and J is TRBJ1-6; the D is unclear. V was trimmed by 5 bases and J by 7 bases, leaving 15 bases between them. The CDR3 totals 15 residues. CDR1 and CDR2 (germline): MNHNS, SASEGT. CDR3 residues: CASSLRALGNSPLHF. The CDR3 DNA reads as TGTGCCAGCAGTCTCCGGGCCCTGGGGAATTCACCCCTCCACTTT.

This chain's CDR3 is CASSLGHWETQYF. The CDR3 DNA reads as TGTGCCAGCAGCTTAGGACATTGGGAGACCCAGTACTTC. The V gene is TRBV7-2, the J gene TRBJ2-5; D call uncertain. V was trimmed by 1 base and J by 5 bases, leaving 8 bases between them. This CDR3 is 13 amino acids long. CDR1 SGHTA and CDR2 FQGNSA come from the germline V gene.

V usage is TRBV6-1 and J usage is TRBJ2-7, with D perhaps matching TRBD2 (6 bases). Germline loops: CDR1 MNHNS, CDR2 SASEGT. V lost 6 bases to trimming and J lost 3 bases, with 18 bases between them. The CDR3 covers 15 residues. As DNA, the CDR3 is TGTGCCAGCAGGGAGGGACCCAGTAACCTCTACGAGCAGTACTTC. Translating it yields CASREGPSNLYEQYF.

J is TRBJ1-5 and V is TRBV5-6; TRBD1 is a possible D gene (6 bases). The CDR3 is 18 amino acids. The V end was cut by 3 bases, the J end by 3 bases, with 22 bases between. Germline CDR1 SGHDT, CDR2 YYEEEE. CDR3 sequence (DNA): TGTGCCAGCAGCTCGTCCGGGACACTGACATTAAACAATCAGCCCCAGCATTTT. It codes for CASSSSGTLTLNNQPQHF. Full variable domain (outside the CDR3, taken from reference TRBV5-6 and TRBJ1-5): DAGVTQSPTHLIKTRGQQVTLRCSPKSGHDTVSWYQQALGQGPQFIFQYYEEEERQRGNFPDRFSGHQFPNYSSELNVNALLLGDSALYLCASSSSGTLTLNNQPQHFGDGTRLSIL.

The rearrangement links TRBV6-1 to TRBJ2-7, with D hard to call. CDR1 is MNHNS and CDR2 is SASEGT in the germline V gene. V was cut by 3 bases and J by 3 bases, with 12 bases left in between. CDR3 length equals 14 residues. CDR3 in DNA: TGTGCCAGCAGTGAGTTTGACGGATTCTACGAGCAGTACTTC. Translation: CASSEFDGFYEQYF.

For the CDR3, the DNA is TGCGCCAGCAGCCAAGAGGCAAACAGGGGGTACGACGAGCAGTACTTC. The encoded protein is CASSQEANRGYDEQYF. The genes are TRBV4-3 and TRBJ2-7; 8 positions agree with TRBD1. The germline V gene has CDR1 LGHNA and CDR2 YSLEER. This CDR3 spans 16 amino acids. The V and J ends lost 0 bases and 5 bases, in that order; junction bases with no gene match: 9.

The chain combines TRBV10-3 with TRBJ1-6; D is uncertain. V lost 10 bases, J lost 9 bases, and 7 bases lay in between. The CDR3 is made up of 10 amino acids. In germline, CDR1 is ENHRY, CDR2 SYGVKD. CDR3 in amino acids: CATLISPLHF. For the CDR3, the DNA is TGTGCCACCCTTATTTCACCCCTCCACTTT.

The rearrangement joins TRBV6-6 to TRBJ2-7; no reliable D call. Trimming left V 7 bases short and J 6 bases short, with 16 bases between. Germline CDR1 MNHNY, CDR2 SVGAGI (reference sequence). The length of the CDR3 is 13 residues. CDR3 sequence reads: CASTIDRSGEQYF. The CDR3 bases are TGTGCCAGCACCATTGACCGCTCAGGCGAGCAGTACTTC.

This chain joins TRBV27 and TRBJ1-4; 7 positions match TRBD1. Germline V gives CDR1 MNHEY, CDR2 SMNVEV (reference sequence). With 2 bases clipped from V and 0 bases from J, the junction kept 12 bases outside the gene matches. This CDR3 has 19 residues. The CDR3 DNA is TGTGCCAGCAGTTTACCTCTTGGGACAGAGTTTGCAACTAATGAAAAACTGTTTTTT. It encodes CASSLPLGTEFATNEKLFF.

V usage is TRBV27 and J usage is TRBJ2-3; possibly TRBD1 or TRBD2 for D (5 bases each). The germline V gene encodes CDR1 MNHEY and CDR2 SMNVEV (reference sequence). The V end was cut by 6 bases, the J end by 0 bases, with 10 bases between. The CDR3 covers 14 residues. Written as DNA, the CDR3 is TGTGCCAGCAGATACCGGGACAGCACAGATACGCAGTATTTT. It encodes CASRYRDSTDTQYF.

This clone came up once. The rearrangement links TRBV2 to TRBJ2-5; D perhaps matches TRBD1 (6 bases). The ends were cut back, 6 bases at V and 3 bases at J, with 11 bases in the middle. CDR1 SNHLY and CDR2 FYNNEI come from the germline V gene. The CDR3 consists of 13 residues. The CDR3 bases are TGTGCCAGCAGAGGGGGAGAGAAAGAGACCCAGTACTTC. Its translation is CASRGGEKETQYF.

V usage is TRBV28 and J usage is TRBJ1-1; D ambiguous. V was trimmed by 1 base and J by 11 bases, leaving 20 bases between them. Germline V CDR1 and CDR2: MDHEN, SYDVKM. CDR3 length: 15 amino acids. CDR3 nucleotide sequence: TGTGCCAGCAGTTTATTATCGGGCTCCCTCGGGGATGCTTTCTTT. The encoded protein is CASSLLSGSLGDAFF. Filled out from reference TRBV28 and TRBJ1-1, the complete variable domain reads DVKVTQSSRYLVKRTGEKVFLECVQDMDHENMFWYRQDPGLGLRLIYFSYDVKMKEKGDIPEGYSVSREKKERFSLILESASTNQTSMYLCASSLLSGSLGDAFFGQGTRLTVV.

Regarding this clone: The sample contains more than one DNA sequence encoding this CDR3. V usage is TRBV9 and J usage is TRBJ1-3; no definite D call. Germline-derived CDR1 and CDR2 are SGDLS and YYNGEE. Trimming cost V 0 bases and J 3 bases, with 4 bases left between them. This CDR3 has 13 amino acids. For the CDR3, the DNA is TGTGCCAGCAGCGTAGAAGGTGGAAACACCATATATTTT. Protein: CASSVEGGNTIYF.

The V call is TRBV5-1, the J call TRBJ2-4; possible D gene TRBD1, 6 bases. This CDR3 region has 14 residues. Trimming removed 0 bases at V and 5 bases at J, with 9 bases between. In germline, CDR1 is SGHRS, CDR2 YFSETQ. CDR3 nucleotide sequence: TGCGCCAGCAGCTTGGTCTCAGGGGAAAACATTCAGTACTTC. Translating gives CASSLVSGENIQYF.

The chain uses TRBV25-1 and TRBJ2-3, with D perhaps matching TRBD2 (6 bases). The CDR3 is 14 residues long. The V gene lost 1 base and the J gene lost 5 bases, with 10 bases spanning the gap. Germline V gene lookup returns CDR1 MGHDK and CDR2 SYGVNS. The chain's CDR3 is CASSESSVGDTQYF. The DNA for the CDR3 is TGTGCCAGCAGTGAATCTAGCGTAGGAGATACGCAGTATTTT.

The chain joins TRBV4-3 to TRBJ2-7; 10 bases match TRBD1. Germline CDR1 is LGHNA and CDR2 is YSLEER. The CDR3 consists of 15 residues. V dropped 0 bases and J dropped 6; count of bases not matched to a gene: 5. The CDR3: CASSQEGDRGGEQYF. For the CDR3, the DNA is TGCGCCAGCAGCCAAGAGGGGGACAGGGGAGGCGAGCAGTACTTC.

V is TRBV5-1 and J is TRBJ2-5; TRBD1 matches 9 bases. The CDR3 has 13 amino acids. The germline gives CDR1 SGHRS, CDR2 YFSETQ. V shed 4 bases and J 10 bases; nucleotides not matched to a gene: 8. The CDR3 DNA reads TGCGCCAGCAGCGAGGGACAGGGTCTCTTCCAGTACTTC. Translated: CASSEGQGLFQYF.

The genes are TRBV6-6 and TRBJ2-1; 13 bases fit TRBD2. The V and J ends lost 7 bases and 11 bases, in that order; junction bases with no gene match: 8. The CDR3 is 14 residues long. The germline V gene has CDR1 MNHNY and CDR2 SVGAGI (reference sequence). The CDR3 reads CASIQGLAGAQQFF. As DNA, the CDR3 is TGTGCCAGCATTCAAGGACTAGCGGGAGCTCAGCAGTTCTTC.